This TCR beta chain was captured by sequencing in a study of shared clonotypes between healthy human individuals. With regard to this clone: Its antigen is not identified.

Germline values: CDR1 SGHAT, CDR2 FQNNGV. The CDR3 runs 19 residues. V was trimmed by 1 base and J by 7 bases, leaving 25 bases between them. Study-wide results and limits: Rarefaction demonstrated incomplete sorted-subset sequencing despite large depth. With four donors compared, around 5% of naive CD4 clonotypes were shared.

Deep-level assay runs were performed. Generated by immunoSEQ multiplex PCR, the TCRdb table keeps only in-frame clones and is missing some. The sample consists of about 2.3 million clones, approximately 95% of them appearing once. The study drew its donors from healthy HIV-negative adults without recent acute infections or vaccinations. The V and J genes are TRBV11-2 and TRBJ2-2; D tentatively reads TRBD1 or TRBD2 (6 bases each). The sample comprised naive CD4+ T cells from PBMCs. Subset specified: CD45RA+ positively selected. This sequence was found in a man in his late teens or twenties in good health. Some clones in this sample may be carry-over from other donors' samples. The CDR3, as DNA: TGTGCCAGCAGCTTAGGCCGGCCTGGGGGCGGGGATCGAAGCGGGGAGCTGTTTTTT. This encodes CASSLGRPGGGDRSGELFF.